This is a list of T cell receptor beta chains from one sample in a study of CD4 T cells in relation to SARS-CoV-2 and coronaviruses. Some clones are missing from TCRdb's copy, which holds only in-frame ones; the method was immunoSEQ multiplex PCR. Among some 11,000 clones, roughly 77% were seen once, and the ten largest hold about 18%. No antigen is known for these receptors. Sequencing input: CD4+ T cells from PBMCs, cultured in vitro. These receptors were obtained from a human donor in good health. Both conserved end residues are part of each CDR3. D genes are given only for firm matches. Size values are once, few and many counts, or a class for expanded clones, and some rows have none.

J	V	D	size	CDR3	DNA
TRBJ1-1	TRBV3-1/TRBV3-2	-	-	CASSYHRAEEAFF	TGTGCCAGCAGCTACCACCGGGCCGAGGAAGCTTTCTTT
TRBJ2-7	TRBV9	TRBD2	-	CASSVVWAGVALGSYEQYF	TGTGCCAGCAGCGTAGTTTGGGCGGGGGTCGCTTTAGGCTCCTACGAGCAGTACTTC
TRBJ2-7	TRBV5-1	TRBD1	-	CASSLTGGASYEQYF	TGCGCCAGCAGTCTGACAGGGGGCGCCTCCTACGAGCAGTACTTC
TRBJ2-7	TRBV11-2	TRBD2	-	CASSLDRPPGGGEQYF	TGTGCCAGCAGCTTAGATCGGCCTCCTGGCGGGGGCGAGCAGTACTTC
TRBJ2-1	TRBV6-5	-	-	CASSPRRLVNGQFF	TGTGCCAGCAGTCCCCGAAGACTAGTTAATGGGCAGTTCTTC
TRBJ1-5	TRBV6-5	TRBD1	-	CASRPGTGGDQPQHF	TGTGCCAGCAGGCCCGGGACAGGGGGCGATCAGCCCCAGCATTTT
TRBJ1-2	TRBV2	TRBD1	once	CASPRTGPNYGYTF	TGTGCCTCTCCCAGGACAGGGCCAAACTATGGCTACACCTTC
TRBJ2-3	TRBV4-2	TRBD1	-	CASSQDISGQGADTQYF	TGTGCCAGCAGCCAAGATATTTCCGGACAGGGGGCAGATACGCAGTATTTT
TRBJ1-1	TRBV11-3	-	-	CASSLGVLTEAFF	TGTGCCAGCAGCTTAGGAGTTCTCACTGAAGCTTTCTTT
TRBJ2-7	TRBV14	TRBD1	-	CASSGQEYEQYF	TGTGCCAGCAGCGGACAGGAGTACGAGCAGTACTTC
TRBJ1-2	TRBV6-5	-	-	CASKPTPPGGGYTF	TGTGCCAGCAAGCCCACCCCCCCCGGGGGAGGCTACACCTTC
TRBJ1-3	TRBV6-1	-	-	CASSALWDVSGNTIYF	TGTGCCAGCAGTGCCCTATGGGACGTTTCTGGAAACACCATATATTTT
TRBJ2-3	TRBV19	-	-	CATAYGSGSTDTQYF	TGTGCCACGGCTTACGGGAGCGGCAGCACAGATACGCAGTATTTT
TRBJ1-5	TRBV20-1	-	-	CSASFNSNQPQHF	TGCAGTGCTAGTTTTAATAGCAATCAGCCCCAGCATTTT
TRBJ2-7	TRBV3-1/TRBV3-2	-	few	CASSPRGGGEQYF	TGTGCCAGCAGCCCTCGAGGGGGAGGCGAGCAGTACTTC
TRBJ2-7	TRBV7-9	-	large	CASSFSGHDDFSYEQYF	TGTGCCAGCAGCTTTAGTGGTCACGACGATTTTTCCTACGAGCAGTACTTC
TRBJ2-3	TRBV7-9	-	-	CASSLGPHGVDTQYF	TGTGCCAGCAGCCTGGGCCCCCACGGGGTAGATACGCAGTATTTT
TRBJ1-3	TRBV5-5	-	-	CASSFWDFSGNTIYF	TGTGCCAGCAGCTTTTGGGACTTTTCTGGAAACACCATATATTTT
TRBJ2-5	TRBV6-6	TRBD2	-	CASSFEGGRRETQYF	TGTGCCAGCAGTTTTGAGGGAGGGAGAAGGGAGACCCAGTACTTC
TRBJ2-7	TRBV24-1	-	-	CATSESDDGEQYF	TGTGCCACCAGTGAATCGGATGACGGCGAGCAGTACTTC